The count of the clone carrying this TCR beta chain is one. This specimen comes from a study of blood T cell repertoires in COVID-19. Study context: Donors in the United States, Italy and Spain gave samples during acute or convalescent COVID-19. Nucleic acid was either cDNA or gDNA, and it came from T cells, B-cell-depleted T cells, or PBMCs.

Germline CDR1 SGHNT, CDR2 YYREEE (reference sequence). The CDR3 sequence is 15 residues long. V was pared by 9 bases and J by 0 bases, with 7 bases of the junction left unmatched. Only in-frame clones appear in the TCRdb table, and some are missing; sequencing was by immunoSEQ multiplex PCR. The sample has approximately 110,000 clones; just under 90% are singletons. This chain links TRBV5-4 with TRBJ2-3, with 10 bases identical to TRBD1. The sequenced sample was peripheral blood. This clonotype was obtained from a woman aged 45-65 years with acute or convalescent COVID-19. The CDR3 spells CAIPGQGSSTDTQYF. Here the CDR3 DNA reads TGTGCCATCCCGGGACAGGGGTCTAGCACAGATACGCAGTATTTT. The full variable domain, completed using reference TRBV5-4 and TRBJ2-3, is ETGVTQSPTHLIKTRGQQVTLRCSSQSGHNTVSWYQQALGQGPQFIFQYYREEENGRGNFPPRFSGLQFPNYSSELNVNALELDDSALYLCAIPGQGSSTDTQYFGPGTRLTVL.